These T cell receptor beta chains were read from a single sample in a study of post-analysis software for immune sequencing data. TCRdb fed the PCR reads into MiXCR, producing one record per CDR3 protein. The sample holds fewer than 600,000 distinct CDR3 sequences, around 40% seen once. The sequencing sample was made of blood. These receptors originate from a girl under 18 with multiple sclerosis. The CDR3 runs from the conserved cysteine through the conserved F or W. D genes are given only for firm matches. A clone size is listed for some rows: how often the clone was seen (once, few, many), or a class if it is expanded.

TRBD2	NA	TRBV6-2/TRBV6-3	TRBJ2-7	CAGSGRAPYEQYF	TGTGCCGGGAGCGGGAGGGCCCCCTACGAGCAGTACTTC
TRBD1	NA	TRBV20-1	TRBJ2-7	CSANGQGAYEQYF	TGCAGTGCCAACGGACAGGGAGCCTACGAGCAGTACTTC
TRBD1	NA	TRBV20-1	TRBJ2-1	CSARGVGQVTYEQFF	TGCAGTGCTAGAGGTGTTGGACAGGTCACCTATGAGCAGTTCTTC
TRBD2	few	TRBV20-1	TRBJ2-7	CSARVSSGAYEQYF	TGCAGTGCTAGAGTTTCTAGCGGAGCCTACGAGCAGTACTTC
TRBD1	few	TRBV24-1	TRBJ2-1	CATRPGQGAYNEQFF	TGTGCCACCAGGCCGGGACAGGGGGCCTACAATGAGCAGTTCTTC
NA	NA	TRBV28	TRBJ1-2	CASSQPGRPTNYGYTF	TGTGCCAGCAGTCAGCCGGGACGGCCTACTAACTATGGCTACACCTTC
TRBD1	NA	TRBV5-1	TRBJ2-7	CASSPGQGLEQYF	TGCGCCAGCAGCCCCGGACAGGGGCTCGAGCAGTACTTC
NA	NA	TRBV7-7	TRBJ2-1	CASSSRVGANNEQFF	TGTGCTAGCAGCTCCCGGGTGGGGGCTAACAATGAGCAGTTCTTC
TRBD2	NA	TRBV3-1	TRBJ2-3	CASSLTSGTSTDTQYF	TGTGCCAGCAGCCTAACTAGCGGTACGAGCACAGATACGCAGTATTTT
NA	NA	TRBV5-1	TRBJ1-1	CASSLARDTEAFF	TGCGCCAGCAGCTTGGCCAGGGACACTGAAGCTTTCTTT
NA	NA	TRBV20-1	TRBJ2-7	CSARDSPYEQYF	TGCAGTGCTAGGGACAGCCCCTACGAGCAGTACTTC
NA	few	TRBV12-3/TRBV12-4	TRBJ2-1	CASSPARGDNEQFF	TGTGCCAGCAGCCCCGCTAGAGGGGACAATGAGCAGTTCTTC
NA	few	TRBV12-3/TRBV12-4	TRBJ2-7	CASSLGDTSYEQYF	TGTGCCAGCAGTTTGGGGGACACCTCCTACGAGCAGTACTTC
TRBD1	NA	TRBV12-3/TRBV12-4	TRBJ1-4	CASSPTGTGYEKLFF	TGTGCCAGCAGCCCAACCGGGACAGGGTATGAAAAACTGTTTTTT
NA	NA	TRBV14	TRBJ2-7	CASSGSRGSYEQYF	TGTGCCAGTTCCGGTAGCCGGGGGAGCTACGAGCAGTACTTC
TRBD2	few	TRBV7-6	TRBJ2-5	CASSPLGIEREQYF	TGTGCCAGCAGCCCCCTCGGGATCGAGCGGGAGCAGTACTTC
TRBD1	few	TRBV28	TRBJ2-7	CASTFDRGRYEQYF	TGTGCCAGCACCTTCGACAGGGGGAGATACGAGCAGTACTTC
NA	NA	TRBV7-9	TRBJ1-1	CASSLVLTSTEAFF	TGTGCCAGCAGCTTAGTATTAACGAGCACTGAAGCTTTCTTT
NA	NA	TRBV7-2	TRBJ2-7	CASSLDFETYEQYF	TGTGCCAGCAGCTTAGATTTCGAGACCTACGAGCAGTACTTC
TRBD2	NA	TRBV10-2	TRBJ2-1	CASSESGEGDEQFF	TGCGCCAGCAGTGAGTCGGGGGAGGGTGATGAGCAGTTCTTC
NA	few	TRBV6-1	TRBJ2-6	CASRSSGASVLTF	TGTGCCAGCAGGAGCTCTGGGGCCAGCGTCCTGACTTTC
TRBD1	NA	TRBV6-5	TRBJ1-2	CASSRGQGIDYGYTF	TGTGCCAGCAGTCGAGGACAGGGAATCGACTATGGCTACACCTTC
NA	once	TRBV12-3/TRBV12-4	TRBJ2-5	CASRAESIETQYF	TGTGCCAGCAGGGCGGAATCGATAGAGACCCAGTACTTC
TRBD1	NA	TRBV6-1	TRBJ2-7	CASGSGQSSYEQYF	TGTGCCAGCGGATCGGGACAGAGCTCCTACGAGCAGTACTTC
TRBD1	once	TRBV9	TRBJ1-1	CASSAQPTGIQNEAFF	TGTGCCAGCAGCGCCCAACCGACAGGGATACAAAATGAAGCTTTCTTT
TRBD2	NA	TRBV4-1	TRBJ2-7	CASSHKTSGGWYEQYF	TGCGCCAGCAGCCACAAGACTAGCGGGGGTTGGTACGAGCAGTACTTC
NA	NA	TRBV4-2	TRBJ2-5	CASSPETRKETQDF	TGTGCCAGCAGCCCTGAGACTCGTAAAGAGACCCAGGACTTC
NA	NA	TRBV11-3	TRBJ2-1	CASSRPANNEQFF	TGTGCCAGCTCGAGGCCAGCCAACAATGAGCAGTTCTTC
TRBD1	few	TRBV6-5	TRBJ1-1	CASSYQTGEWGTEAFF	TGTGCCAGCAGTTACCAGACAGGGGAATGGGGCACTGAAGCTTTCTTT
NA	few	TRBV29-1	TRBJ1-2	CSVEDRNSYTF	TGCAGCGTTGAAGACAGGAACAGCTACACCTTC
NA	NA	TRBV29-1	TRBJ1-5	CSVGDAGSNQPQHF	TGCAGCGTTGGAGATGCGGGTAGCAATCAGCCCCAGCATTTT
TRBD2	NA	TRBV28	TRBJ2-5	CASSLPGTSGAERETQYF	TGTGCCAGCAGTTTGCCCGGGACTAGTGGGGCGGAAAGGGAGACCCAGTACTTC
NA	few	TRBV27	TRBJ2-1	CASQMARHSYNEQFF	TGTGCCAGCCAAATGGCGAGACACTCCTACAATGAGCAGTTCTTC
NA	NA	TRBV20-1	TRBJ2-1	CSARHTTGADEQFF	TGCAGTGCTCGACACACTACAGGAGCCGATGAGCAGTTCTTC
TRBD1	NA	TRBV7-2	TRBJ2-1	CARTGSLYNEQFF	TGTGCCAGGACAGGGTCCCTCTACAATGAGCAGTTCTTC
TRBD2	NA	TRBV6-5	TRBJ2-5	CASSYGGLAGGNEQYF	TGTGCCAGCAGTTACGGGGGACTAGCGGGAGGCAATGAGCAGTACTTC
NA	NA	TRBV10-3	TRBJ2-1	CAISEPIRDSLNEQFF	TGTGCCATCAGTGAGCCGATCCGGGACTCACTCAATGAGCAGTTCTTC
NA	NA	TRBV9	TRBJ1-6	CASSVAQGSPLHF	TGTGCCAGCAGCGTAGCCCAGGGATCACCCCTCCACTTT
TRBD2	few	TRBV12-3/TRBV12-4	TRBJ2-3	CASTPAGGPTDTQYF	TGTGCCAGCACCCCAGCGGGAGGTCCGACAGATACGCAGTATTTT
NA	NA	TRBV12-3/TRBV12-4	TRBJ2-3	CASSVDLSPTQYF	TGTGCCAGCAGTGTGGACCTTAGCCCTACGCAGTATTTT